These T cell receptor beta chains were read from a single sample in a study of T-cell reconstitution after alpha-beta-depleted transplantation in children. One entry per CDR3 protein, called by TCRdb with MiXCR from the PCR reads. Of around 230,000 distinct CDR3 sequences listed, approximately 17% are singletons. Sequencing was performed on PBMCs, mostly from graft donor cells, taken 360 days after TCRalphabeta/CD19-depleted stem cell transplant. These receptors were obtained from a male patient under 10 years old who had a stem cell transplant for acute lymphoblastic leukemia, so the T cells may come from the graft donor. Both conserved end residues are part of each CDR3. The D gene is left open where the match is weak. Where a row states a size, it is once, few, many or the class of an expanded clone; other rows omit it.

cdr3_length	clone_size	d_call	v_call	j_call	cdr3_nt	cdr3_aa
16	.	TRBD2	TRBV7-3	TRBJ2-1	TGTGCCAGCAGCTCACTAGCGGGGGGGCTGAACAATGAGCAGTTCTTC	CASSSLAGGLNNEQFF
14	.	.	TRBV15	TRBJ1-2	TGTGCCACCAGCAGAGATGGAGGGTACTATGGCTACACCTTC	CATSRDGGYYGYTF
16	.	.	TRBV6-4	TRBJ1-1	TGTGCCAGCAGTGACTCGACTGGGGGGCTGAACACTGAAGCTTTCTTT	CASSDSTGGLNTEAFF
12	.	.	TRBV6-2/TRBV6-3	TRBJ2-7	TGTGCCAGCAGTTACTGGGTCTACGAGCAGTACTTC	CASSYWVYEQYF
20	few	TRBD2	TRBV13	TRBJ2-3	TGTGCCAGCAGCTTATACAAGCGACTAGCGGGGGCCGCCAGCACAGATACGCAGTATTTT	CASSLYKRLAGAASTDTQYF
15	many	.	TRBV6-5	TRBJ1-6	TGTGCCAGCCAACGCACCGGCAGAAATAATTCACCCCTCCACTTT	CASQRTGRNNSPLHF
16	.	TRBD2	TRBV11-2	TRBJ2-5	TGTGCCAGCAGCTCCCTCCGGGGGGGCTTAGAAGAGACCCAGTACTTC	CASSSLRGGLEETQYF
18	.	.	TRBV21-1	TRBJ2-4	TGTGCCAGCAGCTCAACTCGGAGTCTAGCGGGGCCCTGGGACATTCAGTACTTC	CASSSTRSLAGPWDIQYF
13	.	.	TRBV18	TRBJ2-1	TGTGCCGCCCGGACCCCGTCCTACAATGAGCAGTTCTTC	CAARTPSYNEQFF
14	.	.	TRBV5-1	TRBJ2-5	TGCGCCAGCAGCTTGGGGGACTCTAAAGAGACCCAGTACTTC	CASSLGDSKETQYF